These 10 T cell receptor beta chains came from one sample sequenced in a study of PD-L1 blockade in urothelial cancer. Clones were sequenced by immunoSEQ multiplex PCR, and TCRdb holds only the in-frame ones, with some missing. Among 35,000 to 50,000 clones listed, 70% to 85% were seen once. Material: PBMCs, obtained around atezolizumab (anti-PD-L1) treatment. These receptors were collected from a man aged 70 or older with urothelial cancer.

This rearrangement joins TRBV5-1 to TRBJ2-3, with D possibly being TRBD1 (6 bases). CDR3 length equals 15 residues. The germline V gene encodes CDR1 SGHRS and CDR2 YFSETQ. V lost 0 bases, J lost 2 bases, and 10 bases lay in between. The CDR3 DNA reads TGCGCCAGCAGCTTGGGGGGGCGGGTCACAGATACGCAGTATTTT. It codes for CASSLGGRVTDTQYF.

The gene calls are TRBV6-1 and TRBJ2-2, with 7 bases aligning to TRBD2. The CDR3 is made up of 14 amino acids. V was clipped by 2 bases and J by 7 bases; unmatched bases: 4. Looked up from germline, CDR1 is MNHNS and CDR2 is SASEGT. The CDR3 DNA follows: TGTGCCAGCAGTGAACTAGCGGCCCGCGGGGAGCTGTTTTTT. It translates to CASSELAARGELFF.

This chain links TRBV13 with TRBJ1-2; no clear D. The CDR3 length is 13 residues. Trimming took 1 base from V and 1 from J, leaving 4 bases between them. CDR1 is PRHDT, CDR2 FYEKMQ, per germline (reference sequence). DNA for the CDR3: TGTGCCAGCAGCTTAGAGCGTAACTATGGCTACACCTTC. Translating it yields CASSLERNYGYTF. The full variable domain, with the rest looked up from reference TRBV13 and TRBJ1-2, is AAGVIQSPRHLIKEKRETATLKCYPIPRHDTVYWYQQGPGQDPQFLISFYEKMQSDKGSIPDRFSAQQFSDYHSELNMSSLELGDSALYFCASSLERNYGYTFGSGTRLTVV.

The rearrangement joins TRBV6-6 to TRBJ2-7; 10 bases map to TRBD2. The junction had 8 bases not matched to a gene; V was cut back by 7 bases and J by 5 bases. The CDR3 is 14 residues long. Germline values: CDR1 MNHNY, CDR2 SVGAGI (reference sequence). The CDR3 sequence: CASKRTSGSNEQYF. CDR3 nucleotides: TGTGCCAGCAAGCGGACTAGCGGAAGCAACGAGCAGTACTTC.

The chain employs TRBV28 and TRBJ1-2; D might be TRBD1 (5 bases). CDR3 length: 13 amino acids. Germline CDR1 and CDR2: MDHEN and SYDVKM. The V end was cut by 5 bases, the J end by 4 bases, with 11 bases between. CDR3 in amino acids: CASSPGGIYGYTF. Written as DNA, the CDR3 is TGTGCCAGCAGTCCCGGGGGTATCTATGGCTACACCTTC.

J is TRBJ1-3 and V is TRBV4-3; maybe TRBD1 (5 bases). Trimming took off 4 bases at V and 0 bases at J, with 16 bases between the two ends. Germline CDR1 and CDR2: LGHNA and YSLEER. This CDR3 is built from 17 residues. The CDR3 loop reads CASSRSQVTNSGNTIYF. Written as DNA, the CDR3 is TGCGCCAGCAGCCGGTCACAGGTTACCAACTCTGGAAACACCATATATTTT.

This clone has just one count. The chain recombines TRBV28 with TRBJ2-5, with D perhaps TRBD1 (6 bases). With 6 bases removed from V and 5 bases from J, the gap between germline ends came to 7 bases. In germline, CDR1 is MDHEN, CDR2 SYDVKM. The CDR3 is 11 residues long. The CDR3 here is CASSQGETQYF. In nucleotides, the CDR3 is TGTGCCAGCAGCCAGGGGGAGACCCAGTACTTC. Full variable domain (outside the CDR3, taken from reference TRBV28 and TRBJ2-5): DVKVTQSSRYLVKRTGEKVFLECVQDMDHENMFWYRQDPGLGLRLIYFSYDVKMKEKGDIPEGYSVSREKKERFSLILESASTNQTSMYLCASSQGETQYFGPGTRLLVL.

The chain joins TRBV7-2 to TRBJ1-3; D remains ambiguous. The V end was cut by 2 bases, the J end by 4 bases, with 9 bases between. CDR1 and CDR2 (germline): SGHTA, FQGNSA. The CDR3 is made up of 14 amino acids. CDR3 amino acids: CASSLPGSGNTIYF. The CDR3 DNA follows: TGTGCCAGCAGCTTACCGGGGTCCGGAAACACCATATATTTT.

The chain links TRBV5-4 to TRBJ2-1; tentatively, D is TRBD1 (5 bases). The germline V gene has CDR1 SGHNT and CDR2 YYREEE (reference sequence). V was pared by 2 bases and J by 6 bases, with 9 bases between. This CDR3 is built from 13 residues. The DNA of the CDR3 is TGTGCCAGCAGCTTTCAGGGAAGCAATGAGCAGTTCTTC. Translation: CASSFQGSNEQFF.

Only a few counts were recorded for this clone. This chain links TRBV25-1 with TRBJ2-2, with D perhaps matching TRBD2 (5 bases). The CDR3 is 15 residues long. CDR1 is MGHDK and CDR2 is SYGVNS in the germline V gene. V lost 1 base and J lost 3, with 9 bases in between. The CDR3 loop is CASSESSSYTGELFF. CDR3 DNA: TGTGCCAGCAGTGAATCTAGCAGCTACACCGGGGAGCTGTTTTTT.